Below, 9 T cell receptor beta chains from the same sample are listed, as sequenced in a study of T-cell reconstitution after alpha-beta-depleted transplantation in children. The TCRbeta library incorporated unique molecular identifiers. TCRdb processed the PCR reads anew with MiXCR; each CDR3 protein has one entry. This table has approximately 490,000 distinct CDR3 sequences, about 10% appearing once. Sample: PBMCs, taken before TCRalphabeta/CD19-depleted stem cell transplant. The receptors shown here come from a child between 2 and 9 years old with inherited bone marrow failure, due to receive a stem cell transplant.

This clonotype was counted only a few times. The chain uses TRBV5-5 and TRBJ1-1; unclear D gene. The CDR3 totals 16 residues. V gave up 3 bases and J gave up 2 bases, with 17 bases separating them. Germline-derived CDR1 and CDR2 are SGHKS and YYEKEE (reference sequence). The CDR3 DNA reads as TGTGCCAGCAGCTCACTAAGTCCCGGGCCTAACACTGAAGCTTTCTTT. This codes for CASSSLSPGPNTEAFF. The full variable domain, in which reference TRBV5-5 and TRBJ1-1 provide the parts outside the CDR3, is DAGVTQSPTHLIKTRGQQVTLRCSPISGHKSVSWYQQVLGQGPQFIFQYYEKEERGRGNFPDRFSARQFPNYSSELNVNALLLGDSALYLCASSSLSPGPNTEAFFGQGTRLTVV.

This clonotype was recorded at least ten times. The rearrangement joins TRBV7-2 to TRBJ2-1, with 13 positions matching TRBD2. Germline CDR1 SGHTA, CDR2 FQGNSA. This CDR3 is built from 14 residues. Trimming cost V 7 bases and J 6 bases; bases outside gene matches: 3. The CDR3 here is CASTRTSGSNEQFF. The DNA of the CDR3 is TGTGCCAGCACCCGGACTAGCGGGAGCAATGAGCAGTTCTTC.

J is TRBJ1-5 and V is TRBV12-3 or TRBV12-4; D unclear. The CDR3 totals 15 residues. Trimming cost V 5 bases and J 3 bases, with 14 bases left between them. The CDR3 loop reads CASSPTSPINQPQHF. CDR3 sequence (DNA): TGTGCCAGCAGTCCCACGTCCCCGATCAATCAGCCCCAGCATTTT.

There are many counts of this clonotype. V is TRBV12-3 or TRBV12-4 and J is TRBJ2-6; possibly TRBD2 for D (6 bases). The CDR3 sequence is 19 residues long. V dropped 3 bases and J dropped 0 bases, with 18 bases sitting between them. The CDR3 DNA reads TGTGCCAGCAGTTTCAGGAGGGCCGCCCTGATCTCTGGGGCCAACGTCCTGACTTTC. This translates into CASSFRRAALISGANVLTF.

This clonotype has a count of ten or more. The rearrangement joins TRBV28 to TRBJ1-3, with D uncertain. The V and J ends lost 4 bases and 0 bases respectively, with 13 bases between them. The V gene's germline CDR1 is MDHEN and CDR2 SYDVKM. The CDR3 consists of 16 residues. CDR3 sequence (DNA): TGTGCCAGCAGTTCCTTCGTAGAGAGCTCTGGAAACACCATATATTTT. Encoded protein: CASSSFVESSGNTIYF.

In this sample, this clonotype turned up many times. The V and J genes are TRBV6-5 and TRBJ2-7, with D perhaps TRBD1 (5 bases). V gave up 6 bases and J gave up 3 bases, with 12 bases separating them. The CDR3 is 13 amino acids. CDR1 MNHEY and CDR2 SVGAGI come from the germline V gene. CDR3 coding DNA: TGTGCCAGCAGCCGATTCCAGGGCTACGAGCAGTACTTC. Its translation: CASSRFQGYEQYF.

The chain carries TRBV6-2 or TRBV6-3 and TRBJ2-3; 11 bases match TRBD2. Germline V gives CDR1 MNHEY, CDR2 SVGEGT. The CDR3 sequence is 18 residues long. The J segment lost 6 bases and the V segment lost 5 bases, leaving 16 bases of the junction unmatched. The CDR3 region has the DNA TGTGCCAGCAGTCGTTCAGTAGCGGGAGGGCTGAATACCGATACGCAGTATTTT. Translating it yields CASSRSVAGGLNTDTQYF.

Many counts were recorded for this clonotype. J is TRBJ2-7 and V is TRBV7-6; D is perhaps TRBD2 (8 bases). This CDR3 has 16 amino acids. Trimming left V 5 bases short and J 5 bases short, with 22 bases between. CDR1 is SGHVS, CDR2 FNYEAQ, per germline. CDR3 sequence (DNA): TGTGCCAGCAGCCCAGGGGGGAGCGGGAGTCTCCACGAGCAGTACTTC. Its translation: CASSPGGSGSLHEQYF.

Ten or more counts support this clonotype. The chain carries TRBV28 and TRBJ2-5; D is perhaps TRBD2 (5 bases). This CDR3 has 14 amino acids. V shed 7 bases and J shed 5 bases, with 17 bases lying between them. The germline V gene has CDR1 MDHEN and CDR2 SYDVKM. The CDR3 DNA reads as TGTGCCAGCAAACGGGATCCAGGTGGGGAGACCCAGTACTTC. Protein sequence: CASKRDPGGETQYF.